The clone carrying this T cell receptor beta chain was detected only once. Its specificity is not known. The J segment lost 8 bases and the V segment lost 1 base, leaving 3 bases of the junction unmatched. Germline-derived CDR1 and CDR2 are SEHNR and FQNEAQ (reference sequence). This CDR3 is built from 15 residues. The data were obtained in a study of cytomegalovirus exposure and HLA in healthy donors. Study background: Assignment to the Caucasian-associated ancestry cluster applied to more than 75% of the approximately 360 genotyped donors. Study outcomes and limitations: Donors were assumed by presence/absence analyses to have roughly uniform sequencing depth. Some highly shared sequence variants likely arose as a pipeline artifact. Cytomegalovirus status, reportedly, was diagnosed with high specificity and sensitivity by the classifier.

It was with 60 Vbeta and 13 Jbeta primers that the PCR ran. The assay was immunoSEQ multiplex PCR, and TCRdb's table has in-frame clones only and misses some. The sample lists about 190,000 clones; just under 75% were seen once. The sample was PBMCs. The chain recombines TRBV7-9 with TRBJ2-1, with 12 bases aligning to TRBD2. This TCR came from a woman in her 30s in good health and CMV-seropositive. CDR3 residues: CASSLGLAGGYEQFF. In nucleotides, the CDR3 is TGTGCCAGCAGCTTAGGGCTAGCGGGAGGGTATGAGCAGTTCTTC.